This TCR beta chain emerged from a study of cytomegalovirus exposure and HLA in healthy donors. This PCR relied on a set of 60 Vbeta primers and 13 Jbeta primers. Generated by immunoSEQ multiplex PCR, the TCRdb table keeps only in-frame clones and is missing some. The table shows roughly 160,000 clones, with 75% to 90% occurring only once. This receptor was taken from a male donor in good health and CMV-seronegative. Sequenced material: PBMCs.

The CDR3 sequence: CASSFLGANGGYTF. The DNA for the CDR3 is TGCGCCAGCAGCTTTCTAGGGGCGAATGGTGGCTACACCTTC. The rearrangement joins TRBV5-1 to TRBJ1-2, with a tentative D call TRBD1 (5 bases). V lost 2 bases to trimming and J lost 7 bases, with 15 bases between them. CDR1 and CDR2 from the germline V gene are SGHRS and YFSETQ. CDR3 size: 14 residues.